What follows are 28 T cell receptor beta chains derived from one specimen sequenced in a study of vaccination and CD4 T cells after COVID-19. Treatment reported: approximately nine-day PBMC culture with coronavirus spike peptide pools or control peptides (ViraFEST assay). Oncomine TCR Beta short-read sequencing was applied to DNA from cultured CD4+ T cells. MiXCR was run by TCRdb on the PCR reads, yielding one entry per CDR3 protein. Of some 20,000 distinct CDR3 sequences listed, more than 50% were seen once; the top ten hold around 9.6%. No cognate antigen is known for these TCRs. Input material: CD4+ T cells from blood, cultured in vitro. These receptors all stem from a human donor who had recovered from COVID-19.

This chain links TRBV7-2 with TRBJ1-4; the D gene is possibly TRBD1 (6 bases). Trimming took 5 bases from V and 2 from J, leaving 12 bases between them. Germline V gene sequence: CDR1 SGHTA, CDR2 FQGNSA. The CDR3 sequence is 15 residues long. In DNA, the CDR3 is TGTGCCAGCAGCGCGGGGGGGCAGACTAATGAAAAACTGTTTTTT. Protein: CASSAGGQTNEKLFF. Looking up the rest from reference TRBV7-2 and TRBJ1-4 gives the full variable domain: GAGVSQSPSNKVTEKGKDVELRCDPISGHTALYWYRQSLGQGLEFLIYFQGNSAPDKSGLPSDRFSAERTGGSVSTLTIQRTQQEDSAVYLCASSAGGQTNEKLFFGSGTQLSVL.

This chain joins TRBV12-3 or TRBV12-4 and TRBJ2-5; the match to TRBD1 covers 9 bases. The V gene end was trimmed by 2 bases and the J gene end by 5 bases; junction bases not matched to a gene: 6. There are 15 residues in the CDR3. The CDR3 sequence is CASSLSYRGQETQYF. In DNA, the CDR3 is TGTGCCAGCAGTTTATCTTACAGGGGGCAGGAGACCCAGTACTTC.

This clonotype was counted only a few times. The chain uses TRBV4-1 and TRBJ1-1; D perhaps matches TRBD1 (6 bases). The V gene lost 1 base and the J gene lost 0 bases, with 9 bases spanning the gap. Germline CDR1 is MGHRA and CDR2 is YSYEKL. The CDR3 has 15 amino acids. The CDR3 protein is CASSQVGGMNTEAFF. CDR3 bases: TGCGCCAGCAGCCAAGTTGGGGGCATGAACACTGAAGCTTTCTTT.

CDR3 protein: CATSNERDRGIYGYTF. In DNA form, the CDR3 reads TGTGCCACCAGCAACGAGCGTGACAGGGGGATATATGGCTACACCTTC. This rearrangement joins TRBV15 to TRBJ1-2; TRBD1 aligns across 9 bases. In germline, CDR1 is LNHNV, CDR2 YYDKDF (reference sequence). The CDR3 contains 16 residues. The V segment lost 4 bases and the J segment 5 bases; nucleotides outside the gene matches: 11. Full variable domain (missing parts from reference TRBV15 and TRBJ1-2): DAMVIQNPRYQVTQFGKPVTLSCSQTLNHNVMYWYQQKSSQAPKLLFHYYDKDFNNEADTPDNFQSRRPNTSFCFLDIRSPGLGDTAMYLCATSNERDRGIYGYTFGSGTRLTVV.

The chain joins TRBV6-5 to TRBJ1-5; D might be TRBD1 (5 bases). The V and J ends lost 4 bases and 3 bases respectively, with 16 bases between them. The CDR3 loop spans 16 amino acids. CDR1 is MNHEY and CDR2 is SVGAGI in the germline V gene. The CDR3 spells CASSSTYSGHNQPQHF. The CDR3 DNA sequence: TGTGCCAGCAGTTCTACCTACTCAGGGCACAATCAGCCCCAGCATTTT.

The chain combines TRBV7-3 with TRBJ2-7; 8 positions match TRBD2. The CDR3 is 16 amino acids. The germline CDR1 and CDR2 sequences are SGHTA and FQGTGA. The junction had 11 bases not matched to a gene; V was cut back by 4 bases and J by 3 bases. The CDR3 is CASSYVERGQFYEQYF. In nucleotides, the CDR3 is TGTGCCAGCAGCTACGTCGAGCGGGGGCAATTCTACGAGCAGTACTTC.

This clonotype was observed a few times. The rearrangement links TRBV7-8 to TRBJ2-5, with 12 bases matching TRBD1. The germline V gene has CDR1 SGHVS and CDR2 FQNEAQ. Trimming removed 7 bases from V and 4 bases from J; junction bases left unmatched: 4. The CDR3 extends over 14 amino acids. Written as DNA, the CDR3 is TGTGCCAGCAAGCCGGGACAGGGGGCAGAGACCCAGTACTTC. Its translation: CASKPGQGAETQYF.

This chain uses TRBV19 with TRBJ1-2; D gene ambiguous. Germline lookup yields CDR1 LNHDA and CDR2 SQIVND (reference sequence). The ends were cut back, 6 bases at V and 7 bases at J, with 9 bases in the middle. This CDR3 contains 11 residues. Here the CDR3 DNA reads TGTGCCAGTAGGGACGGACTTGGCTACACCTTC. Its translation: CASRDGLGYTF.

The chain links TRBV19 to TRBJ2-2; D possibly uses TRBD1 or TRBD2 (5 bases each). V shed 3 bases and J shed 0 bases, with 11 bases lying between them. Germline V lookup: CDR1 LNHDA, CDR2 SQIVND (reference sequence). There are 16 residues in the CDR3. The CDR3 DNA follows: TGTGCCAGTAGTATCCTCGGGGCTGCGAACACCGGGGAGCTGTTTTTT. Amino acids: CASSILGAANTGELFF.

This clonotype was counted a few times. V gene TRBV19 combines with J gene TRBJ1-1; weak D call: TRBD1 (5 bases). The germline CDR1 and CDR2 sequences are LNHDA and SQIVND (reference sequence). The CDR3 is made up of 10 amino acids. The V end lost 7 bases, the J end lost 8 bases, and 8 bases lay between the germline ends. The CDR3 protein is CASNDREAFF. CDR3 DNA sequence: TGTGCCAGTAATGACAGAGAAGCTTTCTTT.

CDR3: CASSLEQSSYNEQFF. DNA for the CDR3: TGTGCCAGCAGCTTGGAACAGAGCTCCTACAATGAGCAGTTCTTC. V usage is TRBV5-4 and J usage is TRBJ2-1; D gene uncertain. The CDR3 consists of 15 residues. Germline loops: CDR1 SGHNT, CDR2 YYREEE (reference sequence). With 0 bases removed from V and 0 bases from J, the gap between germline ends came to 7 bases.

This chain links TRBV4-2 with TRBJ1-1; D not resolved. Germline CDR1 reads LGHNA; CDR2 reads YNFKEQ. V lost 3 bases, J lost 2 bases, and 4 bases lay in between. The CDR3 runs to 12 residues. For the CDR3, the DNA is TGTGCCAGCAGCCACGCCAACACTGAAGCTTTCTTT. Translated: CASSHANTEAFF.

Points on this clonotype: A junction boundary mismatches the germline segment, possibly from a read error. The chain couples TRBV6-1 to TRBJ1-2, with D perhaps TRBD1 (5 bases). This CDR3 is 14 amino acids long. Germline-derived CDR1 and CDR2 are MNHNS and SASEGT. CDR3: CTSSRQQFSGGYTF. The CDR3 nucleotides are TGTACCAGCAGTCGACAGCAATTCTCGGGAGGCTACACCTTC.

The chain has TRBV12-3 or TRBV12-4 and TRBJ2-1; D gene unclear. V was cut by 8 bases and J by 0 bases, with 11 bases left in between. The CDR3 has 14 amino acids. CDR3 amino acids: CASGAFSSYNEQFF. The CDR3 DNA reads TGTGCCAGCGGAGCGTTTAGCTCCTACAATGAGCAGTTCTTC.

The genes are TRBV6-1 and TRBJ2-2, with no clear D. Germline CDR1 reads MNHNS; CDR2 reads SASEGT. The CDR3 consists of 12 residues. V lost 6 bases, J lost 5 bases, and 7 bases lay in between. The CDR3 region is CASRLLTGELFF. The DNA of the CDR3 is TGTGCCAGCAGACTCCTGACCGGGGAGCTGTTTTTT.

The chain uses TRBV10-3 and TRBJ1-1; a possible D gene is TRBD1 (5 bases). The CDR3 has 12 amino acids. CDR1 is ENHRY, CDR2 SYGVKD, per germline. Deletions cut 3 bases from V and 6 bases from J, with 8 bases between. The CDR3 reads CAISDVGAEAFF. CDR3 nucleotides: TGTGCCATCAGTGACGTAGGGGCTGAAGCTTTCTTT.

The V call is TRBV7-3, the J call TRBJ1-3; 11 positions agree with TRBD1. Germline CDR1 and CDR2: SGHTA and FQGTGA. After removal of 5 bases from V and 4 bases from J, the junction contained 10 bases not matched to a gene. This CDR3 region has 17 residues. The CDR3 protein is CASSPWGTGGGGNTIYF. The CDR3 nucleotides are TGTGCCAGCAGCCCCTGGGGGACAGGGGGAGGCGGAAACACCATATATTTT.

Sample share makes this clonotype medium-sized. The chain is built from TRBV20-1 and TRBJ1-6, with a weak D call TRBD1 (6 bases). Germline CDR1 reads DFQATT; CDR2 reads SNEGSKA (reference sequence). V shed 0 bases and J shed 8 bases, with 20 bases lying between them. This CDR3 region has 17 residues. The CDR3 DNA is TGCAGTGCTAGAGATCCCCGGCGCGGGGGCTTGGATTCACCCCTCCACTTT. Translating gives CSARDPRRGGLDSPLHF.

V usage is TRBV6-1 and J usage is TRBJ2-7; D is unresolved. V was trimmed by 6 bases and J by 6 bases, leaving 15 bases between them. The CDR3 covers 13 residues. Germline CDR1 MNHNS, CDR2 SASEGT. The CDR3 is CASSLRLIAEQYF. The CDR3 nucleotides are TGTGCCAGCAGCCTACGCCTAATAGCCGAGCAGTACTTC.

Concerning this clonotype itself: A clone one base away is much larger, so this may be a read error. CDR3 loop: CASSERAGAHEQYF. Here the CDR3 DNA reads TGTGCCAGCAGTGAACGGGCGGGAGCGCACGAGCAGTACTTC. The genes are TRBV2 and TRBJ2-7; 7 positions match TRBD2. CDR3 size: 14 residues. Trimming removed 2 bases from V and 5 bases from J; junction bases left unmatched: 6. Germline CDR1 is SNHLY and CDR2 is FYNNEI.

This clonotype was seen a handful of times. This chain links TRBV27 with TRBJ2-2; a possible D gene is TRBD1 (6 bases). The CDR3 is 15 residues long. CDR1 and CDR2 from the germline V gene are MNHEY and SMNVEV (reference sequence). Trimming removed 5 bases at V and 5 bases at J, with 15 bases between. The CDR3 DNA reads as TGTGCCAGCAGTAAGAACAGGGCCGGGACCGGGGAGCTGTTTTTT. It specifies CASSKNRAGTGELFF.

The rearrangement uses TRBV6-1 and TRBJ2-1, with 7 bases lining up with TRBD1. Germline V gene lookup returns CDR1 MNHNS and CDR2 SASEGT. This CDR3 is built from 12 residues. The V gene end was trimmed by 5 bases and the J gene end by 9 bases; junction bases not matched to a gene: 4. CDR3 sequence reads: CASSRRDSEQFF. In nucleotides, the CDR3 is TGTGCCAGCAGTCGTCGGGACAGTGAGCAGTTCTTC.

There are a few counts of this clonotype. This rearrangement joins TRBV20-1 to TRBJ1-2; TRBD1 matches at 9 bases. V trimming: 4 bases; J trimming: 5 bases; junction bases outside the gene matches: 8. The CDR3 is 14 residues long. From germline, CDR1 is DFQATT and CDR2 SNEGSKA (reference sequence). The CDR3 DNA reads TGCAGTGCTACGCCTCGGGACAGGGTTTATGGCTACACCTTC. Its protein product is CSATPRDRVYGYTF.

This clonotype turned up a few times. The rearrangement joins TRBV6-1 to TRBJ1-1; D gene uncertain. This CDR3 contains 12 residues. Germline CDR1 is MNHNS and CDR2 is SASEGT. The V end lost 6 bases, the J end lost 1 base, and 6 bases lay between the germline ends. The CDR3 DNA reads TGTGCCAGCAGCAAGGGGAACACTGAAGCTTTCTTT. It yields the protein CASSKGNTEAFF.

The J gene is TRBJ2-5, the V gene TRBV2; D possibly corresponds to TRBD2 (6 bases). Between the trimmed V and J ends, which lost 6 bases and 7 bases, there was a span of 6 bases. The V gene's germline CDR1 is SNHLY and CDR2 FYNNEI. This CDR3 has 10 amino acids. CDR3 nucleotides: TGTGCCAGCAGGGGGGGGACCCAGTACTTC. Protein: CASRGGTQYF. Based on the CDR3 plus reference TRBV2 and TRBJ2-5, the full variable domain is EPEVTQTPSHQVTQMGQEVILRCVPISNHLYFYWYRQILGQKVEFLVSFYNNEISEKSEIFDDQFSVERPDGSNFTLKIRSTKLEDSAMYFCASRGGTQYFGPGTRLLVL.

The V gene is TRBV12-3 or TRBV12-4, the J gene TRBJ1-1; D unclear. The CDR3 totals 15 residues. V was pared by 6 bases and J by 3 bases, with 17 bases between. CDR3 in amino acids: CASSRDPLVDTEAFF. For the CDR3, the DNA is TGTGCCAGCAGCCGGGATCCTTTAGTGGACACTGAAGCTTTCTTT.

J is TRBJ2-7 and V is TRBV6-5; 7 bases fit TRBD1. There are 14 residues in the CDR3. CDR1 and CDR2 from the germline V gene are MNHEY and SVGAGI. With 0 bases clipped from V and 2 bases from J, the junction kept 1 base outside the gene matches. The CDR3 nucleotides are TGTGCCAGCAGTTACTCCGGGACAGCCTACGAGCAGTACTTC. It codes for CASSYSGTAYEQYF.

DNA for the CDR3: TGTGCCAGCAGTCCAGGACAGGGCTCTTATGGCTACACCTTC. This encodes CASSPGQGSYGYTF. The rearrangement uses TRBV6-1 and TRBJ1-2, with 8 bases aligning to TRBD1. There are 14 residues in the CDR3. Looked up from germline, CDR1 is MNHNS and CDR2 is SASEGT. V trimming: 5 bases; J trimming: 5 bases; junction bases outside the gene matches: 7.